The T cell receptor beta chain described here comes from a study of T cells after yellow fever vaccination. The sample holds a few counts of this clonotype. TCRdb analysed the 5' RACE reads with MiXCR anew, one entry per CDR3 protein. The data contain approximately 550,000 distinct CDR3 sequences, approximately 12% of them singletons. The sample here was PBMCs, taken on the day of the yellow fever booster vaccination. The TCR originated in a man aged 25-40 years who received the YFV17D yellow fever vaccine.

CDR3 nucleotides: TGTGCCAGCAGTAAGGGGACGAGCGAAGAGACCCAGTACTTC. It codes for CASSKGTSEETQYF. V and J are TRBV6-2 or TRBV6-3 and TRBJ2-5; D may correspond to TRBD1 or TRBD2 (5 bases each). The V gene's germline CDR1 is MNHEY and CDR2 SVGEGT. Trimming removed 5 bases at V and 3 bases at J, with 13 bases between. The length of the CDR3 is 14 residues.